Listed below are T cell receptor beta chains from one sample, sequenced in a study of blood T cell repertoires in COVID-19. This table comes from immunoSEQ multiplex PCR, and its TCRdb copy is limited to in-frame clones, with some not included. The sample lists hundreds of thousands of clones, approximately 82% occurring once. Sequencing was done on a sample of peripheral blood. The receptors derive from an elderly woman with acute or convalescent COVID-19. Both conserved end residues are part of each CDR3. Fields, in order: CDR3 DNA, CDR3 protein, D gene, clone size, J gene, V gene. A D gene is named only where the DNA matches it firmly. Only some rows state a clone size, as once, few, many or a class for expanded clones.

TGCGCCAGCAGCTTAGCGGGAGATACGCAGTATTTT CASSLAGDTQYF . . TRBJ2-3 TRBV5-1
TGTGCCAGCTCACCACCCCGTGGGACTCAAGAGACCCAGTACTTC CASSPPRGTQETQYF . . TRBJ2-5 TRBV18
TGTGCCAGCAGGCCTAGCGGATCCTACGAGCAGTACTTC CASRPSGSYEQYF TRBD2 . TRBJ2-7 TRBV3-1/TRBV3-2
TGTGCCAGCAGTTCCCGTAGCTATGAGCAGTTCTTC CASSSRSYEQFF . . TRBJ2-1 TRBV28
TGTGCCAGCAGTCCGCCGGGACTAGCACCTTACAATGAGCAGTTCTTC CASSPPGLAPYNEQFF TRBD2 . TRBJ2-1 TRBV27
TGTGCCAGCAGTCTTCTACGGAGTAGCTCCTACGAGCAGTACTTC CASSLLRSSSYEQYF . . TRBJ2-7 TRBV6-2/TRBV6-3
TGTGCCAGCAGCCAAGGAGGTCTAGGACAGGGGGAGAACACCGGGGAGCTGTTTTTT CASSQGGLGQGENTGELFF TRBD1 . TRBJ2-2 TRBV4-2
TGTGCCAGCTCACCCGGACAGGGTAAAGGCTACACCTTC CASSPGQGKGYTF TRBD1 . TRBJ1-2 TRBV18
TGTGCCAGCAGTTTATCTCCGGGACAGGGGGGGGGATATAACTATGGCTACACCTTC CASSLSPGQGGGYNYGYTF TRBD1 . TRBJ1-2 TRBV27
TGTGCCAGTAGTATGTTCGGCTCCTTGGAGGAGCAGTACTTC CASSMFGSLEEQYF . . TRBJ2-7 TRBV19
TGTGCCAGCAGCGTCGACGGCGGGAATGAGCAGTTCTTC CASSVDGGNEQFF . . TRBJ2-1 TRBV9
TGTGCCAGCACCTTGGGGAGGGTTCAGCCCCAGCATTTT CASTLGRVQPQHF . . TRBJ1-5 TRBV12-3/TRBV12-4
TGTGCCACCAGTGAACCAGGGAAGGCTAACTATGGCTACACCTTC CATSEPGKANYGYTF . . TRBJ1-2 TRBV24-1
TGTGCCAGCAGCTTGCAGTCTTGGGACACCACGAGGTCCTATAATTCACCCCTCCACTTT CASSLQSWDTTRSYNSPLHF . . TRBJ1-6 TRBV5-5
TGTGCCAGCAGTACTACCAAGACCCACCCGGGGGAGACCCAGTACTTC CASSTTKTHPGETQYF . . TRBJ2-5 TRBV28
TGTGCCAGCTCACCACCGACTAGCGGCCTGGAGACCCAGTACTTC CASSPPTSGLETQYF TRBD2 . TRBJ2-5 TRBV18
TGTGCCAGCAGTGCGACGGGGGGGAACACTGAAGCTTTCTTT CASSATGGNTEAFF . . TRBJ1-1 TRBV6-2/TRBV6-3
TGTGCCAGCAGCAGCGGGGGGGCCTCCTACAATGAGCAGTTCTTC CASSSGGASYNEQFF TRBD2 . TRBJ2-1 TRBV28
TGCGCCAGCAGCCAAGACCACAGGGGGCTCGGGGTGGGCATATATTTT CASSQDHRGLGVGIYF TRBD1 . TRBJ1-3 TRBV4-3
TGTGCCAGCTCACCGGGACAGGCCAATGAGCAGTTCTTC CASSPGQANEQFF TRBD1 once TRBJ2-1 TRBV18
TGTGCCAGTAGTAAAGGAACAGGGGGCAATGAGCAGTTCTTC CASSKGTGGNEQFF TRBD1 . TRBJ2-1 TRBV19
TGTGCCAGCAGCCAAGCGGCAGGGCGTAACTATGGCTACACCTTC CASSQAAGRNYGYTF . . TRBJ1-2 TRBV3-1/TRBV3-2
TGTGCCAGCAGCTTAGCTCGGAGGACAGATACGCAGTATTTT CASSLARRTDTQYF . . TRBJ2-3 TRBV7-9
TGTGCCAGCTCGAAAGGGACAGGGTATCGCAATCAGCCCCAGCATTTT CASSKGTGYRNQPQHF TRBD1 once TRBJ1-5 TRBV18
TGTGCCAGCAGCCCTAGCGGGCTGTCCTACGAGCAGTACTTC CASSPSGLSYEQYF TRBD2 . TRBJ2-7 TRBV14
TGTGCCAGCAGCTTACAGGGTTTTGGAAACACCATATATTTT CASSLQGFGNTIYF . . TRBJ1-3 TRBV5-4
TGTGCCAGCAGCCCACTCCCAGGGGGAAGTGTCCACACCATATATTTT CASSPLPGGSVHTIYF TRBD1 . TRBJ1-3 TRBV4-2
TGTGCCAGCAGCCAAGTTAGGGGGGAGCAGTTCTTC CASSQVRGEQFF . . TRBJ2-1 TRBV3-1/TRBV3-2
TGTGCCAGCAGCCGCCGGGACAGGGTAGGCGGGGCCAACGTCCTGACTTTC CASSRRDRVGGANVLTF TRBD1 . TRBJ2-6 TRBV9
TGTGCCAGCAGTTACCTGGGACAGGGAGTGGGGAATGAGCAGTTCTTC CASSYLGQGVGNEQFF TRBD1 . TRBJ2-1 TRBV6-2/TRBV6-3
TGTGCCAGTAGTATGCTGGGGACAGGGGGCGCGGATGAAAAACTGTTTTTT CASSMLGTGGADEKLFF TRBD1 . TRBJ1-4 TRBV19
TGTGCCAGCAGTTCTACAGGGGGCTCGGGCTATGGCTACACCTTC CASSSTGGSGYGYTF TRBD1 . TRBJ1-2 TRBV28
TGTGCTAGTGCCCATCCCCCCGGGGTAGCTAACTATGGCTACACCTTC CASAHPPGVANYGYTF . . TRBJ1-2 TRBV12-5
TGTGCCAGTAGTGCCGGGGACAGGGATAATGCGGGCTATGGCTACACCTTC CASSAGDRDNAGYGYTF TRBD1 . TRBJ1-2 TRBV19
TGCGCCAGCAGCCAGGCCCCCGGGACAGGGGGCATGGATGAGCAGTTCTTC CASSQAPGTGGMDEQFF TRBD1 few TRBJ2-1 TRBV4-3
TGTGCCAGCAAGGAGGTCGCGAACACCGGGGAGCTGTTTTTT CASKEVANTGELFF . . TRBJ2-2 TRBV7-9
TGTGCCATCAGTGACGGTGGAAACACCATATATTTT CAISDGGNTIYF . . TRBJ1-3 TRBV10-3
TGTGCCAGCAGTGTCGGTGGGCCTTACTATGGCTACACCTTC CASSVGGPYYGYTF . . TRBJ1-2 TRBV28
TGTGCCAGCAGTTATGGCAGGGGGAATCAGCCCCAGCATTTT CASSYGRGNQPQHF TRBD1 . TRBJ1-5 TRBV6-5
TGCGCCAGCGGACAGTCGGCCTACGAGCAGTACTTC CASGQSAYEQYF . . TRBJ2-7 TRBV10-2
TGTGCCAGCAGTTACTCGCTCGGGAGGGTCTACGAGCAGTACTTC CASSYSLGRVYEQYF TRBD2 . TRBJ2-7 TRBV6-2/TRBV6-3
TGTGCCAGCAGCCCGCTAGGAGGTCAAGAGACCCAGTACTTC CASSPLGGQETQYF . . TRBJ2-5 TRBV11-2
TGTGCCAGCTCACCCTGGGACAGGGTAGAGACCCAGTACTTC CASSPWDRVETQYF TRBD1 . TRBJ2-5 TRBV18
TGTGCCAGCAGTTACCCAAAGGGGGCGGACTACAATGAGCAGTTCTTC CASSYPKGADYNEQFF TRBD1 . TRBJ2-1 TRBV6-6
TGTGCCAGTAGTATAGGCCCGGCAGGTTATCAAGAGACCCAGTACTTC CASSIGPAGYQETQYF . . TRBJ2-5 TRBV19
TGTGCCAGTAATGGTGCGACCTACAATGAGCAGTTCTTC CASNGATYNEQFF . . TRBJ2-1 TRBV19
TGTGCCAGCAGCGCAGGGCCAATCCCGACCTACGAGCAGTACTTC CASSAGPIPTYEQYF . few TRBJ2-7 TRBV7-6
TGTGCCAGCTCACGGGTTACGGACAGGGGGTCCGTCTCTGGGGCCAACGTCCTGACTTTC CASSRVTDRGSVSGANVLTF TRBD1 . TRBJ2-6 TRBV18